This T cell receptor beta chain was found in a study of shared clonotypes between healthy human individuals. For the study at large: The donor pool was made up of two women and three men aged 18 to 49.

Study observations and caveats: Clonotype sharing among donors was thought likely to change with sequencing depth. Naive CD4 clonotype sharing across a handful of donors was approximately 5.2%.

V lost 1 base and J 2 bases, leaving 10 bases between the germline ends. CDR1 is SGHTA and CDR2 is FQGNSA in the germline V gene. The CDR3 contains 15 residues. This table comes from immunoSEQ multiplex PCR, and its TCRdb copy is limited to in-frame clones, with some not included. The sample records a few million clones, roughly 92% being singletons. Concerning this clone itself: The antigen is undetermined. Other DNA sequences of this sample code for an identical CDR3.

Sequenced input: naive CD4+ T cells sorted from blood. Subset here: CD45RA+ positively selected. This clonotype originated in a man in his late teens or twenties in good health. The chain couples TRBV7-2 to TRBJ2-3; the D gene is possibly TRBD2 (6 bases). CDR3 loop: CASSLVAGPTDTQYF. The CDR3, as DNA: TGTGCCAGCAGCTTAGTCGCGGGGCCCACAGATACGCAGTATTTT.